One sample yielded the 20 T cell receptor beta chains listed below, sequenced in a study of blood T cell repertoires in COVID-19. The method was immunoSEQ multiplex PCR; TCRdb's version includes in-frame clones alone and lacks a portion of them. Found here are approximately 240,000 clones, around 81% of them singletons; the top ten hold approximately 3%. Sequencing was carried out using peripheral blood. The receptors were gathered from a woman aged 25 to 39 who had recovered from COVID-19.

The V gene is TRBV15, the J gene TRBJ1-6, with D perhaps matching TRBD1 (6 bases). Between the trimmed V and J ends, which lost 2 bases and 7 bases, there was a span of 15 bases. The CDR3 covers 16 residues. The germline V gene encodes CDR1 LNHNV and CDR2 YYDKDF (reference sequence). CDR3 loop: CATSRQGKIRNSPLHF. The CDR3 DNA is TGTGCCACCAGCAGACAGGGGAAGATTAGGAATTCACCCCTCCACTTT.

The chain joins TRBV7-9 to TRBJ1-2, with TRBD1 matching 9 bases. Trimming took 4 bases from V and 6 from J; bases not matched to a gene: 6. The germline V gene has CDR1 SEHNR and CDR2 FQNEAQ (reference sequence). CDR3 length equals 14 residues. The CDR3 nucleotides are TGTGCCAGCAGCTACTCGGACAGGGGCCATGGCTACACCTTC. Translating gives CASSYSDRGHGYTF. The full variable domain, in which reference TRBV7-9 and TRBJ1-2 provide the parts outside the CDR3, is DTGVSQNPRHKITKRGQNVTFRCDPISEHNRLYWYRQTLGQGPEFLTYFQNEAQLEKSRLLSDRFSAERPKGSFSTLEIQRTEQGDSAMYLCASSYSDRGHGYTFGSGTRLTVV.

The chain is built from TRBV27 and TRBJ1-2; 7 bases agree with TRBD1. V gave up 1 base and J gave up 3 bases; unmatched junction bases: 8. Germline lookup yields CDR1 MNHEY and CDR2 SMNVEV (reference sequence). CDR3 size: 16 residues. CDR3 amino acids: CASSLLGDRGDYGYTF. The CDR3 coding sequence is TGTGCCAGCAGTTTATTGGGGGACAGAGGGGACTATGGCTACACCTTC.

This clone was counted once. The rearrangement uses TRBV19 and TRBJ2-7; 7 nucleotides line up with TRBD1. Trimming took 0 bases from V and 7 from J; bases not matched to a gene: 9. CDR1 and CDR2 (germline): LNHDA, SQIVND (reference sequence). This CDR3 contains 15 residues. The CDR3 sequence: CASSIETTGWGEQYF. DNA for the CDR3: TGTGCCAGTAGTATAGAGACGACAGGGTGGGGTGAGCAGTACTTC.

The chain uses TRBV2 and TRBJ2-7; perhaps TRBD2 as D (5 bases). V was pared by 7 bases and J by 2 bases, with 12 bases between. The CDR3 covers 13 residues. Germline V CDR1 and CDR2: SNHLY, FYNNEI. CDR3 sequence reads: CASKEGSTYEQYF. Written as DNA, the CDR3 is TGTGCCAGCAAAGAGGGCTCCACCTACGAGCAGTACTTC.

V is TRBV6-5 and J is TRBJ2-1, with D tentatively TRBD2 (6 bases). The length of the CDR3 is 15 residues. Trimming took off 0 bases at V and 7 bases at J, with 13 bases between the two ends. The germline CDR1 and CDR2 sequences are MNHEY and SVGAGI. The CDR3 reads CASSYSGLTTNEQFF. The CDR3 DNA reads as TGTGCCAGCAGTTACTCGGGACTTACAACTAATGAGCAGTTCTTC.

The rearrangement joins TRBV30 to TRBJ1-1, with D possibly matching TRBD1 (5 bases). Germline V gives CDR1 GTSNPN, CDR2 SVGIG (reference sequence). CDR3 length equals 12 residues. The germline V and J ends were trimmed by 0 bases and 10 bases, with 12 bases remaining between them. The CDR3 region has the DNA TGTGCCTGGAGTGTACGGGGGAGTAGAGCTTTCTTT. Its protein is CAWSVRGSRAFF.

V usage is TRBV28 and J usage is TRBJ2-5, with a tentative D call TRBD2 (5 bases). V lost 4 bases and J 3 bases, leaving 9 bases between the germline ends. CDR1 is MDHEN, CDR2 SYDVKM, per germline. The CDR3 length is 13 residues. The CDR3 nucleotides are TGTGCCAGCAGTTACCCCGGGGAAGAGACCCAGTACTTC. It specifies CASSYPGEETQYF.

The chain combines TRBV28 with TRBJ1-1; a weak D match, TRBD1 (6 bases). Between the trimmed V and J ends, which lost 3 bases and 5 bases, there was a span of 16 bases. This CDR3 has 15 residues. The germline V gene has CDR1 MDHEN and CDR2 SYDVKM. CDR3 sequence: CASSFSRGGRTEAFF. The CDR3 coding sequence is TGTGCCAGCAGTTTCTCCCGGGGGGGGCGGACTGAAGCTTTCTTT.

The rearrangement links TRBV14 to TRBJ2-7; perhaps TRBD1 as D (5 bases). V dropped 2 bases and J dropped 2 bases, with 7 bases sitting between them. Germline loops: CDR1 SGHDN, CDR2 FVKESK. The CDR3 totals 13 residues. The DNA for the CDR3 is TGTGCCAGCAGCCAACAGGGTACCTACGAGCAGTACTTC. It codes for CASSQQGTYEQYF.

V is TRBV28 and J is TRBJ1-1, with TRBD1 as a possible D gene (6 bases). Germline CDR1 reads MDHEN; CDR2 reads SYDVKM. V gave up 7 bases and J gave up 3 bases, with 21 bases separating them. The CDR3 has 16 amino acids. CDR3 sequence (DNA): TGTGCCAGCACTTCCCCCCCCGGCAGGGGAGACACTGAAGCTTTCTTT. Protein: CASTSPPGRGDTEAFF.

This rearrangement joins TRBV7-9 to TRBJ2-1, with a possible D match to TRBD1 (5 bases). Germline V gene lookup returns CDR1 SEHNR and CDR2 FQNEAQ (reference sequence). Trimming stripped 6 bases from V and 9 bases from J, with 18 bases between. The CDR3 runs to 14 residues. CDR3 in amino acids: CASRFQQVQGEQFF. CDR3 sequence (DNA): TGTGCCAGCAGGTTCCAACAGGTCCAGGGTGAGCAGTTCTTC. The full variable domain, with the rest looked up from reference TRBV7-9 and TRBJ2-1, is DTGVSQNPRHKITKRGQNVTFRCDPISEHNRLYWYRQTLGQGPEFLTYFQNEAQLEKSRLLSDRFSAERPKGSFSTLEIQRTEQGDSAMYLCASRFQQVQGEQFFGPGTRLTVL.

This chain uses TRBV5-4 with TRBJ1-2; D ambiguous. Germline V gene lookup returns CDR1 SGHNT and CDR2 YYREEE (reference sequence). V gave up 6 bases and J gave up 6 bases, with 15 bases separating them. The CDR3 extends over 13 amino acids. CDR3 amino acids: CASTYPGKDGYTF. In DNA, the CDR3 is TGTGCCAGCACCTATCCCGGGAAGGATGGCTACACCTTC.

In this sample, this clone turned up once. The CDR3 DNA follows: TGTGCCAGCAGTTACGGGAGCAGCACAGATACGCAGTATTTT. This codes for CASSYGSSTDTQYF. The V and J genes are TRBV6-5 and TRBJ2-3, with D possibly being TRBD2 (5 bases). The V and J ends lost 2 bases and 0 bases respectively, with 6 bases between them. The length of the CDR3 is 14 residues. Germline V gene data show CDR1 as MNHEY and CDR2 as SVGAGI.

The V gene is TRBV6-1, the J gene TRBJ2-7; TRBD1 matches 9 bases. CDR1 MNHNS and CDR2 SASEGT come from the germline V gene. The CDR3 runs to 18 residues. V shed 2 bases and J 5 bases; nucleotides not matched to a gene: 16. This chain's CDR3 is CASSENGVVQGARHEQYF. In nucleotides, the CDR3 is TGTGCCAGCAGTGAAAACGGAGTGGTACAGGGGGCGCGCCACGAGCAGTACTTC.

The J gene is TRBJ1-2, the V gene TRBV12-2; the DNA was not used to check the table's D call, TRBD1. TRBV12-2 is classified as a pseudogene. This CDR3 spans 15 amino acids. CDR3 in DNA: TGTGCAAGTCCCCGGCAGGACAGCCTTAACTATGGCTACACCTTC. Translated, it gives CASPRQDSLNYGYTF.

The chain uses TRBV6-5 and TRBJ1-1; a possible D gene is TRBD1 (5 bases). CDR3 length equals 14 residues. Trimming took 2 bases from V and 2 from J, leaving 9 bases between them. The germline CDR1 and CDR2 sequences are MNHEY and SVGAGI. The CDR3, as DNA: TGTGCCAGCAGTTACCGGGGGATTAACACTGAAGCTTTCTTT. Residues: CASSYRGINTEAFF.

This chain links TRBV2 with TRBJ2-5, with 7 bases identical to TRBD1. The CDR3 extends over 14 amino acids. Germline V gene lookup returns CDR1 SNHLY and CDR2 FYNNEI. The V gene end was trimmed by 6 bases and the J gene end by 5 bases; junction bases not matched to a gene: 9. Written as DNA, the CDR3 is TGTGCCAGCAGCCCTATGACAGGGACGGAGACCCAGTACTTC. Protein sequence: CASSPMTGTETQYF.

V and J are TRBV5-6 and TRBJ2-7; a possible D gene is TRBD2 (6 bases). V lost 6 bases to trimming and J lost 6 bases, with 22 bases between them. This CDR3 has 15 amino acids. Germline lookup yields CDR1 SGHDT and CDR2 YYEEEE. CDR3 in amino acids: CASTDLVGEEGEQYF. The CDR3 DNA reads as TGTGCCAGCACCGATTTGGTCGGAGAGGAGGGCGAGCAGTACTTC.

The chain has TRBV3-1 (or the pseudogene TRBV3-2) and TRBJ2-3; D possibly corresponds to TRBD2 (5 bases). Trimming took 3 bases from V and 6 from J, leaving 22 bases between them. Germline CDR1 is LGHDT and CDR2 is YNNKEL (reference sequence). The CDR3 extends over 17 amino acids. CDR3 nucleotide sequence: TGTGCCAGCAGCCACTCCTTTCTAAGCGGCGATTGGGATACGCAGTATTTT. Its protein product is CASSHSFLSGDWDTQYF.